The sequence of this T cell receptor (beta chain) was determined in a study of OX40 agonist ivuxolimab in advanced cancers. It was autoimmune disease history or systemic immunosuppression that excluded patients. Measured with immunoSEQ multiplex PCR; TCRdb has only the in-frame clones, and not every one. The sample yields 51,000 or so clones, around 74% seen once. The clonotype comes from an adult with an advanced solid tumor such as melanoma, head and neck, liver or kidney cancer. The sample here was CD4+ or CD8+ T cells sorted from blood, taken in a trial of the OX40 agonist ivuxolimab.

As DNA, the CDR3 is TGCGCCAGCAGCTTGGAATCTTTGCGCGGCACAGATACGCAGTATTTT. As protein: CASSLESLRGTDTQYF. J is TRBJ2-3 and V is TRBV5-1; D is unresolved. This CDR3 contains 16 residues. V shed 0 bases and J shed 1 base, with 12 bases lying between them. Germline values: CDR1 SGHRS, CDR2 YFSETQ.